This T cell receptor beta chain was profiled in a study of T cells in Graves' hyperthyroidism and ophthalmopathy. Overall study findings and caveats: From stable hyperthyroidism, ophthalmopathy was separated by a 13 V-J model.

Uncontrolled infection, other autoimmune disease, pregnancy and lactation each barred patients from inclusion. Amplification yielded TCR beta CDR3 regions, with RNA transcripts as the source. When the TCR CDR3 underwent first-round RT-PCR, the HTBI primer set was used. TCRdb independently ran MiXCR on the multiplex PCR reads; one entry per CDR3 protein. Here the sample spans 500,000 to 650,000 distinct CDR3 sequences, about 45% being singletons. The sample holds many counts of this clonotype. The antigen remains undetermined. Germline values: CDR1 SEHNR, CDR2 FQNEAQ (reference sequence). Trimming left V 8 bases short and J 10 bases short, with 17 bases between. The CDR3 has 13 residues.

This receptor was taken from an adult woman with Graves' disease, either hyperthyroidism or ophthalmopathy (not recorded which). The rearrangement uses TRBV7-9 and TRBJ1-4; tentative D call: TRBD1 (6 bases). The sample taken for sequencing was peripheral blood or thyroid tissue (not recorded which). This CDR3 is CASQGQTLGKLFF. As DNA, the CDR3 is TGTGCCAGCCAGGGGCAGACCCTGGGAAAACTGTTTTTT. Full variable domain (outside the CDR3, taken from reference TRBV7-9 and TRBJ1-4): DTGVSQNPRHKITKRGQNVTFRCDPISEHNRLYWYRQTLGQGPEFLTYFQNEAQLEKSRLLSDRFSAERPKGSFSTLEIQRTEQGDSAMYLCASQGQTLGKLFFGSGTQLSVL.